These T cell receptor beta chains were read from a single sample in a study of cytomegalovirus exposure and HLA in healthy donors. Data came from immunoSEQ multiplex PCR; TCRdb stores just in-frame clones and leaves some out. The sample shows about 140,000 clones, 85% to 90% of them seen only once. Input material: PBMCs. The receptor source for this set is a woman aged 18 to 35 in good health and CMV-seropositive. Both conserved end residues are part of each CDR3. A D gene is named only where the DNA matches it firmly. Some rows mark clone size as missing; the rest say once, few, many or name a class of expanded clone.

CASSTVLGADTQYF	TGTGCCAGTAGTACAGTCTTGGGCGCAGATACGCAGTATTTT	.	TRBV19	TRBJ2-3	.
CASSLGLDNLNEQFF	TGTGCCAGCAGCTTGGGACTGGACAACCTTAATGAGCAGTTCTTC	.	TRBV5-6	TRBJ2-1	.
CAWSGGVATNEKLFF	TGTGCCTGGAGCGGGGGGGTGGCAACTAATGAAAAACTGTTTTTT	.	TRBV30	TRBJ1-4	.
CASSQGDARLYYGYTF	TGTGCCAGCAGCCAGGGGGACGCTCGACTTTACTATGGCTACACCTTC	TRBD1	TRBV5-4	TRBJ1-2	.
CATQIRGMNGYTF	TGTGCCACCCAAATCAGGGGAATGAATGGCTACACCTTC	.	TRBV19	TRBJ1-2	few
CASRVTGGDTQYF	TGTGCCAGTAGGGTAACAGGGGGTGATACGCAGTATTTT	TRBD1	TRBV19	TRBJ2-3	once
CASTNTFATNEKLFF	TGTGCCAGCACGAACACCTTTGCAACTAATGAAAAACTGTTTTTT	.	TRBV6-5	TRBJ1-4	.
CASSLGDINQPQHF	TGCGCCAGCAGCTTGGGGGACATCAATCAGCCCCAGCATTTT	.	TRBV5-1	TRBJ1-5	.
CASSDGTGLQPQHF	TGTGCCAGCAGCGACGGGACAGGGCTTCAGCCCCAGCATTTT	TRBD1	TRBV9	TRBJ1-5	.
CASSSRLAGAPNYNEQFF	TGTGCCAGCAGCTCCCGACTAGCGGGAGCGCCAAACTACAATGAGCAGTTCTTC	TRBD2	TRBV7-8	TRBJ2-1	once
CASSLVIGELFF	TGTGCCAGCAGCTTAGTAATCGGGGAGCTGTTTTTT	.	TRBV7-9	TRBJ2-2	.
CASSLAPGVEVYGYTF	TGTGCCAGCAGCTTAGCCCCGGGGGTGGAGGTCTATGGCTACACCTTC	.	TRBV7-6	TRBJ1-2	.
CATREGFTEAFF	TGTGCCACCCGGGAGGGGTTCACTGAAGCTTTCTTT	.	TRBV15	TRBJ1-1	.
CASSLLPLAGGIGGELFF	TGTGCCAGCAGCTTACTGCCACTAGCGGGAGGTATTGGCGGGGAGCTGTTTTTT	TRBD2	TRBV11-3	TRBJ2-2	once
CASSRLTSGSGANVLTF	TGTGCCAGTAGTCGCTTGACTAGTGGCTCTGGGGCCAACGTCCTGACTTTC	.	TRBV19	TRBJ2-6	.
CASSLEAGGYGYTF	TGTGCCAGCAGCTTAGAGGCAGGGGGCTATGGCTACACCTTC	TRBD1	TRBV13	TRBJ1-2	.
CASSSLAGTGELFF	TGTGCTAGCAGCTCTCTAGCGGGGACCGGGGAGCTGTTTTTT	TRBD2	TRBV7-7	TRBJ2-2	.
CASSWGQGYDEQYF	TGTGCCAGCAGCTGGGGACAGGGGTACGACGAGCAGTACTTC	TRBD1	TRBV11-2	TRBJ2-7	.
CASRGQGNYGYTF	TGTGCCAGCAGGGGACAGGGAAACTATGGCTACACCTTC	TRBD1	TRBV2	TRBJ1-2	.
CASSQDGTGVADTQYF	TGCGCCAGCAGCCAGGACGGGACAGGGGTAGCAGATACGCAGTATTTT	TRBD1	TRBV5-1	TRBJ2-3	.
CASTSGVNSPLHF	TGTGCCAGTACCTCAGGGGTCAATTCACCCCTCCACTTT	.	TRBV19	TRBJ1-6	.
CASSHTSGGASFNEQFF	TGTGCCAGCAGCCATACTAGCGGGGGGGCCTCGTTCAATGAGCAGTTCTTC	TRBD2	TRBV4-2	TRBJ2-1	.
CASRKLQITHEQYF	TGTGCCAGCCGAAAGCTACAGATTACCCACGAGCAGTACTTC	.	TRBV27	TRBJ2-7	.
CASNQGELLYNYGYTF	TGTGCCAGCAACCAAGGTGAGCTACTATACAACTATGGCTACACCTTC	.	TRBV28	TRBJ1-2	.
CAISESGQGTSEAFF	TGTGCCATCAGTGAGTCGGGGCAGGGTACTTCTGAAGCTTTCTTT	.	TRBV10-3	TRBJ1-1	.
CASSSQDRWEAFF	TGTGCCAGCAGTTCTCAGGACAGATGGGAAGCTTTCTTT	.	TRBV28	TRBJ1-1	.
CASSLVGGPDTQYF	TGTGCCAGCAGCCTGGTGGGGGGTCCAGATACGCAGTATTTT	.	TRBV27	TRBJ2-3	.
CASSLAENSPLHF	TGCGCCAGCAGCCTGGCGGAGAATTCACCCCTCCACTTT	.	TRBV5-1	TRBJ1-6	.
CASSLGPAGVSYEQYF	TGTGCCAGCAGCTTGGGCCCAGCGGGGGTCTCCTACGAGCAGTACTTC	TRBD2	TRBV5-6	TRBJ2-7	.
CASSPNTGSGETQYF	TGCGCCAGCAGCCCAAATACAGGGTCCGGGGAGACCCAGTACTTC	.	TRBV5-1	TRBJ2-5	.
CASSSQGAGQPQHF	TGTGCCAGCAGTTCCCAGGGGGCAGGTCAGCCCCAGCATTTT	TRBD1	TRBV2	TRBJ1-5	few
CASSLDRGQPQHF	TGTGCCAGCAGCTTAGATAGGGGACAGCCCCAGCATTTT	.	TRBV11-2	TRBJ1-5	.
CAAQGDSGTGNAYGYTF	TGTGCCGCTCAGGGAGACTCCGGGACAGGGAACGCCTATGGCTACACCTTC	TRBD1	TRBV10-3	TRBJ1-2	.
CASSPQGQTLRNSPLHF	TGTGCCAGCTCACCACAGGGGCAGACGCTTAGGAATTCACCCCTCCACTTT	.	TRBV18	TRBJ1-6	.
CASSVGQGYEQYF	TGTGCCAGCAGCGTCGGACAGGGGTACGAGCAGTACTTC	TRBD1	TRBV7-2	TRBJ2-7	.
CASSSYYSYEQYF	TGCGCCAGCAGCTCCTACTACTCCTACGAGCAGTACTTC	.	TRBV5-1	TRBJ2-7	.
CASSLAGRGSGYTF	TGTGCCAGCAGCTTAGCTGGCAGGGGGAGTGGCTACACCTTC	TRBD1	TRBV7-9	TRBJ1-2	.
CASSLDRVNSPLHF	TGTGCCAGCAGCCTCGACAGGGTTAATTCACCCCTCCACTTT	TRBD1	TRBV6-1	TRBJ1-6	few
CAISESVRSSYEQYF	TGTGCCATCAGTGAGTCGGTACGGAGCTCCTACGAGCAGTACTTC	.	TRBV10-3	TRBJ2-7	.
CASSLFPGTNTGELFF	TGCGCCAGCAGCTTGTTTCCGGGGACGAACACCGGGGAGCTGTTTTTT	.	TRBV5-1	TRBJ2-2	.
CASRRGNTGELFF	TGTGCCAGTCGCCGGGGGAACACCGGGGAGCTGTTTTTT	.	TRBV19	TRBJ2-2	.
CASSIAHSNQPQHF	TGTGCCAGCTCGATTGCACATAGCAATCAGCCCCAGCATTTT	.	TRBV18	TRBJ1-5	.